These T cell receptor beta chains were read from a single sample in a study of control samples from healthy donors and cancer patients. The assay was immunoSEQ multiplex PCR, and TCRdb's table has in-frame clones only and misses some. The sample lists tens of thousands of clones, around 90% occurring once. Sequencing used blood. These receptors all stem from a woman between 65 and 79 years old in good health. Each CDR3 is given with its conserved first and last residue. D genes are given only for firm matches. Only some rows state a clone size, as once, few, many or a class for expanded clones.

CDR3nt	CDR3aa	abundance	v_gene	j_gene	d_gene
TGCAGTGCTAGTGGGGGACTAGCGGGCTACGAGCAGTACTTC	CSASGGLAGYEQYF	NA	TRBV20-1	TRBJ2-7	TRBD2
TGTGCCAGCAGTTTTAGCTTGGATCAGCCCCAGCATTTT	CASSFSLDQPQHF	NA	TRBV6-6	TRBJ1-5	NA
TGTGCCAGCAGCCCGCGAGTCGACTATAATTCACCCCTCCACTTT	CASSPRVDYNSPLHF	NA	TRBV5-5	TRBJ1-6	NA
TGTGCCATCAGTGATAAGCGGGGGGAAGACAATGAGCAGTTCTTC	CAISDKRGEDNEQFF	NA	TRBV10-3	TRBJ2-1	TRBD2
TGTGCCAGTAGTACAAGGGTCGGAAGCGACGAGCAGTACTTC	CASSTRVGSDEQYF	NA	TRBV19	TRBJ2-7	NA
TGTGCCAGTAGTATTTCCAGCCCGACCAAAGCTTTCTTT	CASSISSPTKAFF	NA	TRBV19	TRBJ1-1	NA
TGTGCCAGCAGCCTTGGGGACAGCGGCAATCAGCCCCAGCATTTT	CASSLGDSGNQPQHF	once	TRBV9	TRBJ1-5	TRBD1
TGTGCCAGCTCACCGACCCCGGGGCAGGCTGAAGCTTTCTTT	CASSPTPGQAEAFF	NA	TRBV18	TRBJ1-1	NA
TGCAGTGCTAGTCAAGCGAACACTGAAGCTTTCTTT	CSASQANTEAFF	NA	TRBV20-1	TRBJ1-1	NA
TGCGCCAGCAGCCCCGGACAGGCTGCTGAGGGGACCCAGTACTTC	CASSPGQAAEGTQYF	NA	TRBV4-1	TRBJ2-5	TRBD1
TGCGCCAGCAGCCAATTGGGACAGGGCAGGGGGGGTGGCTACACCTTC	CASSQLGQGRGGGYTF	NA	TRBV4-1	TRBJ1-2	TRBD1
TGTGCCAGCAGCGTAGGTACGTTGGGGGGTGAGCAGTTCTTC	CASSVGTLGGEQFF	NA	TRBV9	TRBJ2-1	NA
TGTGCCAGCAGCATACTAGCGGAGGGGGGTGAGCAGTTCTTC	CASSILAEGGEQFF	NA	TRBV6-2/TRBV6-3	TRBJ2-1	TRBD2
TGTGCCAGCAGTGATAGCGGCGGCTATAATTCACCCCTCCACTTT	CASSDSGGYNSPLHF	NA	TRBV6-1	TRBJ1-6	NA
TGCAGTGCTAGTATCGCGGCAAACATGAACACTGAAGCTTTCTTT	CSASIAANMNTEAFF	NA	TRBV20-1	TRBJ1-1	NA
TGTGCCAGCAGTGCAGGGGAAAGAAGCGGCTACGAGCAGTACTTC	CASSAGERSGYEQYF	few	TRBV2	TRBJ2-7	NA
TGCGCCAGCACCGCGAAGGGGGCCACTGAAGCTTTCTTT	CASTAKGATEAFF	once	TRBV10-1	TRBJ1-1	TRBD1
TGTGCCAGCAGCTTGGATCGGGGCTCAGGTGGTGAAAAACTGTTTTTT	CASSLDRGSGGEKLFF	few	TRBV5-4	TRBJ1-4	NA
TGTGCCAGCAGCCCCTCGACAGGGGAAGGGGGGGCCAACGTCCTGACTTTC	CASSPSTGEGGANVLTF	NA	TRBV5-8	TRBJ2-6	TRBD1
TGTGCCAGCAGCTTAGGGGGGATTAGGGAAGTTAGGAACACTGAAGCTTTCTTT	CASSLGGIREVRNTEAFF	once	TRBV7-9	TRBJ1-1	NA
TGCGCCAGCAGCTTGAACCCAGGGGTTCATCAGCCCCAGCATTTT	CASSLNPGVHQPQHF	NA	TRBV5-1	TRBJ1-5	NA
TGTGCCAGCAGCTTATCTCACTCCGGGACAGGGTCCCATGAAGCTTTCTTT	CASSLSHSGTGSHEAFF	NA	TRBV7-3	TRBJ1-1	TRBD1
TGTGCCAGTAGTTCCGGGCAGGGGGCGCCGTCTTCACCCCTCCACTTT	CASSSGQGAPSSPLHF	NA	TRBV19	TRBJ1-6	TRBD1